The 2 T cell receptor beta chains below all came from one sample that was sequenced in a study of T cell responses to AZD1222 COVID-19 vaccine. The method was immunoSEQ multiplex PCR; TCRdb's version includes in-frame clones alone and lacks a portion of them. The profile shows around 100,000 clones, approximately 93% of them singletons. Sequences were derived from peripheral blood, sampled on day 0 of AZD1222 vaccination. The receptors originated from an adult in good health.

J is TRBJ2-3 and V is TRBV29-1; D not certain. CDR3 length: 9 residues. Trimming removed 0 bases from V and 14 bases from J, with 6 bases in between. From germline, CDR1 is SQVTM and CDR2 ANQGSEA. The CDR3 nucleotides are TGCAGCGTTGAAGATCTACGGTATTTT. Amino acids: CSVEDLRYF.

This chain connects TRBV30 to TRBJ1-2, with 8 bases matching TRBD1. CDR3 size: 15 residues. The germline V gene encodes CDR1 GTSNPN and CDR2 SVGIG (reference sequence). Losses at the gene ends were 0 bases for V and 4 bases for J; bases not matched to a gene: 7. CDR3 sequence: CAWSVTAGGFYGYTF. For the CDR3, the DNA is TGTGCCTGGAGTGTAACGGCAGGGGGCTTCTATGGCTACACCTTC.